The text below deals with one TCR beta chain. The antigen is unknown. The data originate from a study of siplizumab effects on memory and regulatory T cells. Libraries were prepared by immunoSEQ multiplex PCR; TCRdb keeps only in-frame clonotypes and omits some of them. The table lists about 91,000 clones, 96% of them singletons, with 0.031% in the top ten. This CDR3 comprises 15 residues. CDR1 SGHTA and CDR2 FQGNSA come from the germline V gene. With 1 base removed from V and 5 bases from J, the gap between germline ends came to 15 bases. Points from the study as a whole: Of the proliferating CD4+ or CD8+ clones, roughly 75-97% lacked a naive or memory phenotype that could be assigned. The Treg-derived share of mappable alloreactive CD4+ clones averaged roughly 64% with siplizumab and 25% to 30% in controls. Naive T cells appeared more varied than memory cells and looked like key alloresponse contributors.

Sequenced input: naive CD4+ T cells sorted from blood. This chain connects TRBV7-2 to TRBJ2-7; either TRBD1 or TRBD2 may supply D (5 bases each). This receptor was taken from a human donor in good health. Here the CDR3 reads CASSLVLQGPHEQYF. CDR3 sequence (DNA): TGTGCCAGCAGCTTAGTCTTGCAGGGACCCCACGAGCAGTACTTC.